The T cell receptor beta chain described here comes from a study of blood T cell repertoires in COVID-19. Study-wide background: PBMCs, B-cell-depleted T cells, or T cells were the source of the cDNA or gDNA that made up the material.

This clone was detected only once. CDR1 and CDR2 from the germline V gene are SGHDN and FVKESK. The CDR3 consists of 16 residues. Unmatched junction bases numbered 8, after V lost 1 base and J lost 5 bases. Authors' analysis steps: Amplification from reference gene primers served as the basis for estimated nucleated cell counts. Clones were sequenced by immunoSEQ multiplex PCR, and TCRdb holds only the in-frame ones, with some missing. V and J calls and clone size are copied from that table; D and trimming were computed from the DNA. Of about 200,000 clones in the sample, 80% were seen once. Sequenced material: peripheral blood. This chain links TRBV14 with TRBJ2-1, with TRBD2 matching 7 bases. The receptor's source is a woman in her 70s with acute or convalescent COVID-19. CDR3 amino acids: CASSQGVGDYNNEQFF. The CDR3, as DNA: TGTGCCAGCAGCCAAGGAGTTGGGGACTACAACAATGAGCAGTTCTTC.